This T cell receptor (beta chain) was documented in a study of T cell repertoires in cytomegalovirus infection. About the study: Both CMV infection and a matching HLA type were indicated by public TCR beta signatures. The study, taken as a whole, reports: The cumulative frequency of public TCR beta families distinguished individuals who carried CMV together with the relevant HLA.

Germline V gives CDR1 LNHDA, CDR2 SQIVND (reference sequence). V lost 6 bases and J lost 5, with 13 bases in between. The CDR3 extends over 13 amino acids. TCRdb re-called the reads through MiXCR, storing one row per CDR3 protein. The sample has about 770,000 distinct CDR3 sequences; 25% to 35% are singletons. To note about this clonotype: Its antigen is not known.

The TCR was taken from a human donor in good health (CMV status not recorded). Some clones in this sample may be carry-over from other donors' samples. The material was cultured CD8+ T cells from PBMCs, obtained from culture after CMV antigen stimulation. The chain combines TRBV19 with TRBJ1-1; D remains unclear. The CDR3 sequence is CASSSRSVTEAFF. For the CDR3, the DNA is TGTGCCAGTAGCTCACGTTCGGTTACTGAAGCTTTCTTT.